This TCR beta chain was sequenced for a study of graft-versus-host responses after intestinal transplantation. For the study at large: Multivisceral, liver-intestinal, or isolated intestinal transplants were given to recipients. Anti-thymocyte globulin was used for induction in all recipients, who then took tacrolimus and steroids for roughly three years. Broader study findings: Recipient-marrow GvH clones were detected, some having first appeared in ileum or blood.

As regards this clone: Its specificity is unknown.

Trimming pared 7 bases from V and 10 bases from J, leaving 11 bases between. This CDR3 is built from 12 residues. Looked up from germline, CDR1 is SNHLY and CDR2 is FYNNEI. Clones were read by immunoSEQ multiplex PCR, and TCRdb kept only the in-frame ones, dropping some. The sample has about 100,000 clones, less than 90% seen once. The starting material was unstimulated CD4+ T cells sorted from spleen or lymph node cells, obtained before transplant. V usage is TRBV2 and J usage is TRBJ1-6, with no clear D. The sequence derives from a human donor who was the organ donor for an intestinal transplant. The CDR3 spells CASIGFGSPLHF. The CDR3 DNA reads TGTGCCAGCATAGGGTTTGGCTCACCCCTCCACTTT.